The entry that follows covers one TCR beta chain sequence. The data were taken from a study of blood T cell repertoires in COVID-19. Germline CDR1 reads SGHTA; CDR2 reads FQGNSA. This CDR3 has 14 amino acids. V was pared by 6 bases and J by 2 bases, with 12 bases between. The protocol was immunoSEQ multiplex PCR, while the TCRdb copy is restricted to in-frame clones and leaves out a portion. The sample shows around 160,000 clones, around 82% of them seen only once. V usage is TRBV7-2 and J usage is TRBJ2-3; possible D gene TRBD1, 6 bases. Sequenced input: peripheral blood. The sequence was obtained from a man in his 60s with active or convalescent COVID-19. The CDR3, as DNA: TGTGCCAGCAGACCCGGACAGCCCACAGATACGCAGTATTTT. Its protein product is CASRPGQPTDTQYF.